The next 16 T cell receptor beta chains were all read from a single sample in a study of vaccination effects on CD4 cells after COVID-19. TCRdb's copy holds only in-frame clones and misses some; the assay was immunoSEQ multiplex PCR. The sample carries tens of thousands of clones, approximately 76% recorded once. Antigen-specific CD4+ T cells were expanded (with viral peptide pools) by the ViraFEST assay ahead of sequencing. Upon completion of around 9 days in culture, CD4+ T cells were isolated. None of the vaccinated had previously contracted SARS-CoV-2, and their nucleocapsid antibodies tested negative. The antigens for these receptors are not known. Sequenced here: CD4+ T cells from PBMCs cultured with HCoV-NL63 spike peptides, sampled before COVID-19 vaccination. These receptors were taken from a human donor who received a COVID-19 vaccine.

The V and J genes are TRBV24-1 and TRBJ2-3, with 8 bases fitting TRBD1. V lost 5 bases to trimming and J lost 5 bases; unmatched junction nucleotides: 20. The CDR3 length is 19 residues. Per the germline V gene, CDR1 is KGHDR and CDR2 is SFDVKD. CDR3 nucleotides: TGTGCCACCAGTGCCCGGTCAGCCCCGGGCAGGGGGCAAAGAGATACGCAGTATTTT. This gives the protein CATSARSAPGRGQRDTQYF.

The chain couples TRBV30 to TRBJ2-4; tentative D call: TRBD1 (6 bases). Per the germline V gene, CDR1 is GTSNPN and CDR2 is SVGIG (reference sequence). V lost 0 bases and J 0 bases, leaving 18 bases between the germline ends. The CDR3 length is 18 residues. This chain's CDR3 is CAWSVIGWAGVAKNIQYF. The CDR3 bases are TGTGCCTGGAGTGTAATAGGGTGGGCAGGGGTAGCCAAAAACATTCAGTACTTC.

The chain is built from TRBV6-2 or TRBV6-3 and TRBJ1-1; D is perhaps TRBD1 (6 bases). Trimming removed 7 bases at V and 1 base at J, with 19 bases between. The germline CDR1 and CDR2 sequences are MNHEY and SVGEGT. This CDR3 is 16 amino acids long. CDR3 region: CASTPGVITGNTEAFF. The CDR3 DNA reads as TGTGCCAGCACCCCAGGGGTGATAACTGGGAACACTGAAGCTTTCTTT.

Only one count was recorded for this clone. This chain links TRBV5-4 with TRBJ2-7; a weak D match, TRBD2 (6 bases). Germline V CDR1 and CDR2: SGHNT, YYREEE (reference sequence). V gave up 0 bases and J gave up 3 bases, with 10 bases separating them. The length of the CDR3 is 14 residues. This chain's CDR3 is CASSLGGDVYEQYV. CDR3 coding DNA: TGTGCCAGCAGCTTGGGGGGGGACGTCTACGAGCAGTACGTC.

The CDR3 sequence: CASSIAVHLAKNIQYF. CDR3 DNA: TGTGCCAGTAGTATAGCAGTACATCTAGCCAAAAACATTCAGTACTTC. The chain combines TRBV19 with TRBJ2-4, with D unresolved. Germline V gives CDR1 LNHDA, CDR2 SQIVND (reference sequence). V lost 1 base, J lost 0 bases, and 10 bases lay in between. CDR3 length: 16 residues.

In this sample, this clone turned up a few times. The DNA for the CDR3 is TGTGCCAGCAGCCAAGTCGGGGACTCTGGAAACACCATATATTTT. This gives the protein CASSQVGDSGNTIYF. The chain has TRBV3-1 (or the pseudogene TRBV3-2) and TRBJ1-3; D ambiguous. V shed 1 base and J shed 0 bases, with 7 bases lying between them. Germline-derived CDR1 and CDR2 are LGHDT and YNNKEL (reference sequence). This CDR3 contains 15 residues.

This chain connects TRBV5-1 to TRBJ1-6; maybe TRBD1 (6 bases). This CDR3 has 15 residues. In germline, CDR1 is SGHRS, CDR2 YFSETQ. Trimming removed 0 bases at V and 6 bases at J, with 10 bases between. The CDR3 coding sequence is TGCGCCAGCAGCTTGGACAGGGCCCGTAATTCACCCCTCCACTTT. Translation: CASSLDRARNSPLHF. Full variable domain (remainder filled in from reference TRBV5-1 and TRBJ1-6): KAGVTQTPRYLIKTRGQQVTLSCSPISGHRSVSWYQQTPGQGLQFLFEYFSETQRNKGNFPGRFSGRQFSNSRSEMNVSTLELGDSALYLCASSLDRARNSPLHFGNGTRLTVT.

The rearrangement links TRBV5-4 to TRBJ1-4; 7 bases are shared with TRBD1. J lost 7 bases, V lost 2 bases, and 5 bases had no gene match. The CDR3 covers 14 residues. The germline V gene encodes CDR1 SGHNT and CDR2 YYREEE (reference sequence). The CDR3 loop is CASSLTQGSEKLFF. CDR3 in DNA: TGTGCCAGCAGCTTAACACAGGGGTCTGAAAAACTGTTTTTT. The full variable domain, its missing parts supplied by reference TRBV5-4 and TRBJ1-4, is ETGVTQSPTHLIKTRGQQVTLRCSSQSGHNTVSWYQQALGQGPQFIFQYYREEENGRGNFPPRFSGLQFPNYSSELNVNALELDDSALYLCASSLTQGSEKLFFGSGTQLSVL.

The chain links TRBV7-9 to TRBJ2-7; weak D call: TRBD1 (5 bases). Deletions cut 1 base from V and 3 bases from J, with 10 bases between. This CDR3 has 14 residues. Germline CDR1 reads SEHNR; CDR2 reads FQNEAQ (reference sequence). CDR3 sequence reads: CASSLGQGFYEQYV. The CDR3 bases are TGTGCCAGCAGCTTAGGGCAGGGTTTCTACGAGCAGTACGTC.

This chain uses TRBV7-2 with TRBJ2-5; D perhaps matches TRBD2 (6 bases). In germline, CDR1 is SGHTA, CDR2 FQGNSA. CDR3 length: 15 residues. Trimming took off 1 base at V and 5 bases at J, with 14 bases between the two ends. The CDR3 spells CASSLVGDGGETQYF. The CDR3 region has the DNA TGTGCCAGCAGCTTAGTGGGGGACGGAGGGGAGACCCAGTACTTC.

The chain employs TRBV9 and TRBJ2-1; 13 bases map to TRBD2. The CDR3 runs to 16 residues. The V gene's germline CDR1 is SGDLS and CDR2 YYNGEE. V trimming: 2 bases; J trimming: 8 bases; junction bases outside the gene matches: 7. The CDR3 protein is CASSVALAGGQDEQFF. The DNA of the CDR3 is TGTGCCAGCAGCGTGGCACTAGCGGGGGGGCAGGATGAGCAGTTCTTC.

This chain uses TRBV19 with TRBJ1-2, with D perhaps matching TRBD1 (6 bases). The length of the CDR3 is 15 residues. V dropped 4 bases and J dropped 3 bases, with 15 bases sitting between them. From germline, CDR1 is LNHDA and CDR2 SQIVND (reference sequence). Here the CDR3 reads CASSKRGGRDYGYTF. The CDR3 DNA follows: TGTGCCAGTAGTAAACGAGGGGGAAGGGACTATGGCTACACCTTC.

This chain joins TRBV3-1 (or the pseudogene TRBV3-2) and TRBJ2-5, with TRBD1 matching 8 bases. V dropped 4 bases and J dropped 5; count of bases not matched to a gene: 3. The CDR3 covers 13 residues. Germline CDR1 and CDR2: LGHDT and YNNKEL (reference sequence). The CDR3 reads CASSLTGGETQYF. CDR3 in DNA: TGTGCCAGCAGCCTTACAGGGGGGGAGACCCAGTACTTC.

The chain employs TRBV2 and TRBJ1-5; D gene ambiguous. V lost 6 bases, J lost 3 bases, and 9 bases lay in between. The germline V gene has CDR1 SNHLY and CDR2 FYNNEI. The CDR3 spans 13 residues. The CDR3 nucleotides are TGTGCCAGCAGAGGACGGCTCAATCAGCCCCAGCATTTT. Translating it yields CASRGRLNQPQHF.

The CDR3 protein is CASSLIPGPMADTQYF. CDR3 DNA sequence: TGCGCCAGCAGCTTAATTCCGGGCCCCATGGCAGATACGCAGTATTTT. This rearrangement joins TRBV5-1 to TRBJ2-3; D uncertain. In germline, CDR1 is SGHRS, CDR2 YFSETQ. V shed 2 bases and J shed 4 bases, with 17 bases lying between them. This CDR3 contains 16 residues.

The gene calls are TRBV7-3 and TRBJ2-5; 12 bases align to TRBD2. The CDR3 length is 16 residues. Germline V gene sequence: CDR1 SGHTA, CDR2 FQGTGA. Unmatched junction bases numbered 11, after V lost 5 bases and J lost 7 bases. This CDR3 is CASSQTSGGPTGTQYF. The CDR3 bases are TGTGCCAGCAGCCAAACTAGCGGGGGGCCCACGGGGACCCAGTACTTC.